This T cell receptor (beta chain) was recovered during a study of blood T cell repertoires in COVID-19. Study details: Collection of acute and convalescent COVID-19 samples took place in the United States, Italy and Spain. PBMCs, B-cell-depleted T cells, or T cells provided the cDNA or gDNA that made up the material.

The V gene lost 1 base and the J gene lost 4 bases, with 2 bases spanning the gap. Germline loops: CDR1 PRHDT, CDR2 FYEKMQ (reference sequence). CDR3 length: 11 amino acids. Study processing details: Cell counts per sample came from amplifying reference gene primers. Profiling relied on immunoSEQ multiplex PCR, and the TCRdb table lists in-frame clones only, not all of them. The D gene and trimming were derived from the DNA, and the V and J assignments and clone size from that table. The table includes some 150,000 clones, approximately 87% detected once. The chain recombines TRBV13 with TRBJ2-7; D is uncertain. The sequenced sample consisted of peripheral blood. This sequence was found in a man between 18 and 35 years old with active or convalescent COVID-19. The chain's CDR3 is CASSLAYEQYF. DNA for the CDR3: TGTGCCAGCAGCTTAGCTTACGAGCAGTACTTC.